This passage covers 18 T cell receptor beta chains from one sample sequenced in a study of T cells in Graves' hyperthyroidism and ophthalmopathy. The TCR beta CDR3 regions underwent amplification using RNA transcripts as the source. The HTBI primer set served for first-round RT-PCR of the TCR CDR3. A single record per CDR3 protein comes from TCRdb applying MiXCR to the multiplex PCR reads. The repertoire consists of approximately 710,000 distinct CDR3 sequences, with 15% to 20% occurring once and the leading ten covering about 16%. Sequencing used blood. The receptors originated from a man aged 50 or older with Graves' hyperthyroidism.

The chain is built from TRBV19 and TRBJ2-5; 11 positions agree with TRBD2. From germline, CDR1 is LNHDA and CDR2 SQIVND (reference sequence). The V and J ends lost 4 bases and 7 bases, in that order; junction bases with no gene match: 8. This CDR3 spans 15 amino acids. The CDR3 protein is CASSRPGLAEGTQYF. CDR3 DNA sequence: TGTGCCAGTAGTAGACCGGGACTAGCGGAGGGGACCCAGTACTTC.

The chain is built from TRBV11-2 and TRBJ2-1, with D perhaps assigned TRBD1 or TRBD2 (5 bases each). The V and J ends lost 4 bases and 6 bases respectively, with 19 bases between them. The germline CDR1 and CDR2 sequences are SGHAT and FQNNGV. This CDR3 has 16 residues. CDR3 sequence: CASSYRGSGWVNEQFF. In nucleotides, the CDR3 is TGTGCCAGCAGCTACCGCGGGTCAGGGTGGGTCAATGAGCAGTTCTTC.

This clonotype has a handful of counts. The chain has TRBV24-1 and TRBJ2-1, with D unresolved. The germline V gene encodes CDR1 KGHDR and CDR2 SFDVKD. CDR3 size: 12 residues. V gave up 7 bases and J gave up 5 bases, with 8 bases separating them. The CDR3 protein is CATRVGNNEQFF. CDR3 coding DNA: TGTGCCACCAGAGTAGGTAACAATGAGCAGTTCTTC.

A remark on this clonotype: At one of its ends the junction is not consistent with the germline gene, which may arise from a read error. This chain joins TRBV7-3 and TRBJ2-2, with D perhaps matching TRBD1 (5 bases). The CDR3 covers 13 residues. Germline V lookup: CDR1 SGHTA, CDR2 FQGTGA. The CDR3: CASGLGATGELFF. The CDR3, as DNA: TGTGCCAGCGGCTTAGGGGCAACCGGGGAGCTGTTTTTT.

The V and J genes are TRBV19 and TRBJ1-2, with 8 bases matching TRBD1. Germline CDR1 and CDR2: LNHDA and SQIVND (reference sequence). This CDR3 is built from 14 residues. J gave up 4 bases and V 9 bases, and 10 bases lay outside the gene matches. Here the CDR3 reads CASTTGQGPYGYTF. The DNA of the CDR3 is TGTGCCAGCACAACTGGACAGGGACCCTATGGCTACACCTTC.

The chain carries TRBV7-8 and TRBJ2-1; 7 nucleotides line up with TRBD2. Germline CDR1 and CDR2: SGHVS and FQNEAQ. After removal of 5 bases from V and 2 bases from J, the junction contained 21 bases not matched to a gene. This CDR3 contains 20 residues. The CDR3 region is CASSRPLAAGEHPTYNEQFF. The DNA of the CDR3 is TGTGCCAGCAGCCGCCCCCTAGCGGCCGGGGAGCATCCAACCTACAATGAGCAGTTCTTC.

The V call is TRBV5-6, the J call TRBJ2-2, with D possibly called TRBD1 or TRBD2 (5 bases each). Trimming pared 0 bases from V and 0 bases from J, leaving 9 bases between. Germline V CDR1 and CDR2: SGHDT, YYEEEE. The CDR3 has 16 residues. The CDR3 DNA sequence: TGTGCCAGCAGCTTGGGAGGGGTCTCGAACACCGGGGAGCTGTTTTTT. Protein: CASSLGGVSNTGELFF.

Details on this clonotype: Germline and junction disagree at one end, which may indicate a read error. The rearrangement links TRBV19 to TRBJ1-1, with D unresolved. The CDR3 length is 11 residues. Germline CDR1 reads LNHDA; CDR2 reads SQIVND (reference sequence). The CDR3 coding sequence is TGTACCAGTCAACAGAGGGCTGAAGCTTTCTTT. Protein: CTSQQRAEAFF.

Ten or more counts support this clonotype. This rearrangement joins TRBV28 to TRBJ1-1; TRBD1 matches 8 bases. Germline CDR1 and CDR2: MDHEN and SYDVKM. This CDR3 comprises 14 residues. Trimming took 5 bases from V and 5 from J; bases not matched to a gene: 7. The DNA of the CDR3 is TGTGCCAGCAGTGACGACAGGGGTGGAACTGAAGCTTTCTTT. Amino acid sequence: CASSDDRGGTEAFF.

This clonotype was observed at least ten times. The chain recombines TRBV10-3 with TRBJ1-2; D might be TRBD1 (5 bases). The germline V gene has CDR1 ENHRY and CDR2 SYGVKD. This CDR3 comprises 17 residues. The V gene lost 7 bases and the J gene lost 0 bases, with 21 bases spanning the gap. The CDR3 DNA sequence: TGTGCCATCAACGTCGGGGCCGATCAGATTTCTAACTATGGCTACACCTTC. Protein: CAINVGADQISNYGYTF.

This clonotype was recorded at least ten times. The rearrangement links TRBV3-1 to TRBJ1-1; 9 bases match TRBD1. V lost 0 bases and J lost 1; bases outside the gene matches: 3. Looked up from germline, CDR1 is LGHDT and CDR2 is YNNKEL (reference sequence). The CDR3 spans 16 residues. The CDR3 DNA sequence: TGTGCCAGCAGCCAAGAGCCGGGACAGGGGAACACTGAAGCTTTCTTT. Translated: CASSQEPGQGNTEAFF.

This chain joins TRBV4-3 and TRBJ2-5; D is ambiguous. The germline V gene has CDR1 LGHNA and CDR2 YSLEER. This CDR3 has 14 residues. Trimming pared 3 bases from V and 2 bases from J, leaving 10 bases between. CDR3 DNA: TGCGCCAGCAGCCAGGGTCAGAAACAAGAGACCCAGTACTTC. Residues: CASSQGQKQETQYF.

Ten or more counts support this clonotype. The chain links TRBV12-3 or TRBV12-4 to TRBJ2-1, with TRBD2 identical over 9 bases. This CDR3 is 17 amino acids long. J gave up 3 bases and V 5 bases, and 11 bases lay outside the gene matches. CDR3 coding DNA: TGTGCCAGCAGTCCGGGGGCACATAGCGGGAGCTACAATGAGCAGTTCTTC. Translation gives CASSPGAHSGSYNEQFF.

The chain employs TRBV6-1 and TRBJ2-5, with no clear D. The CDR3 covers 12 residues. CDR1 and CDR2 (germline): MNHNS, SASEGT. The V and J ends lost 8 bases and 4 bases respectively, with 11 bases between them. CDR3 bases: TGTGCCAGCGGGGATAGGGTAGAGACCCAGTACTTC. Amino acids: CASGDRVETQYF.

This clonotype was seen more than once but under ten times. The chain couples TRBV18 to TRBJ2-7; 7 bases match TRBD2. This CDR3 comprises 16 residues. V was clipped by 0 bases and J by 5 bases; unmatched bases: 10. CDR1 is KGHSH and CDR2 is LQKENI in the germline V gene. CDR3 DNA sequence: TGTGCCAGCTCACCACCCGGACTAGGGAGTAACGACGAGCAGTACTTC. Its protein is CASSPPGLGSNDEQYF.

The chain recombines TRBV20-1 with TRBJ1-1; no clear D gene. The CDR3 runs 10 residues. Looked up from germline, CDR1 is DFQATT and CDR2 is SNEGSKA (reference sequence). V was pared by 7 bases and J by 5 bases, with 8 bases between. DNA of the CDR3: TGCAGTGGATGGGGAACTGAAGCTTTCTTT. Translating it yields CSGWGTEAFF.

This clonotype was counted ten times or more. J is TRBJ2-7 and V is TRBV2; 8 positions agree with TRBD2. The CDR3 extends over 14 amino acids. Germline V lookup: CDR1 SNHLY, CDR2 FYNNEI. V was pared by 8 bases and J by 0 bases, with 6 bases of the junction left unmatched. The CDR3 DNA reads TGTGCCAGCCTATTCGGGGGGGCCTCCTACGAGCAGTACTTC. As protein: CASLFGGASYEQYF.

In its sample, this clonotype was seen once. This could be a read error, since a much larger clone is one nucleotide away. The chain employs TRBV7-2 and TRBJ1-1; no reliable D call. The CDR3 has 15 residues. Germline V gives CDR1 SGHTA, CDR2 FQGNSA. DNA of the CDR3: TGTGCCAGCAGCCCGAAGCAGGTTTACACCACTGAAGCTTTATTT. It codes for CASSPKQVYTTEALF.